A selection of T cell receptor beta chains follows, all from one sample in a study of hypomethylating agent response in myelodysplastic syndrome. Profiled with immunoSEQ multiplex PCR; TCRdb holds only in-frame clones, not every one. The sample shows under 4,000 clones, roughly four fifths of them seen only once. The sample was bone marrow, taken before or after starting hypomethylating agent treatment for myelodysplastic syndrome (not recorded which). The receptors stem from a human donor with myelodysplastic syndrome. The CDR3 runs from the conserved cysteine through the conserved F or W. D genes are given only for firm matches. Some rows have no size entry. The others give once, few or many, or a class for an expanded clone.

size: -; V: TRBV29-1; D: -; J: TRBJ2-3; DNA: TGCAGCGTTGAGGCCAACACAGATACGCAGTATTTT; CDR3: CSVEANTDTQYF
size: -; V: TRBV28; D: -; J: TRBJ2-1; DNA: TGTGCCAGCACCACCCCCCCCGGGCTGGGGGTAGATAATGAGCAGTTCTTC; CDR3: CASTTPPGLGVDNEQFF
size: -; V: TRBV5-4; D: -; J: TRBJ2-2; DNA: TGTGCCACTCAAGCAGATCGCACCGGGGAGCTGTTTTTT; CDR3: CATQADRTGELFF
size: few; V: TRBV6-1; D: -; J: TRBJ1-5; DNA: TGTGCCAGCAGTCCTTTAACAGGGCCCAATCAGCCCCAGCATTTT; CDR3: CASSPLTGPNQPQHF
size: once; V: TRBV28; D: TRBD1; J: TRBJ2-5; DNA: TGTGCCAGCAGAGCCACCAGGGGGCAGGAGACCCAGTACTTC; CDR3: CASRATRGQETQYF
size: -; V: TRBV15; D: TRBD1; J: TRBJ2-3; DNA: TGTGCCACCAGCAGAGATAGGTCCGGGACAGAGGGACCCGCAGATACGCAGTATTTT; CDR3: CATSRDRSGTEGPADTQYF
size: -; V: TRBV29-1; D: TRBD1; J: TRBJ1-1; DNA: TGCAGCGTTCCCCGGACAGGCTTGAACACTGAAGCTTTCTTT; CDR3: CSVPRTGLNTEAFF
size: -; V: TRBV7-8; D: TRBD1; J: TRBJ2-2; DNA: TGTGCCAGCAGCTTAGTTTTTAGACAGGGCGGGGAGCTGTTTTTT; CDR3: CASSLVFRQGGELFF
size: -; V: TRBV6-5; D: TRBD2; J: TRBJ2-3; DNA: TGTGCCAGCCTGACTAGCGGAACCCCCTCAGCGCAGTATTTT; CDR3: CASLTSGTPSAQYF
size: -; V: TRBV28; D: -; J: TRBJ2-7; DNA: TGTGCCAGCCCCAAGGGGTCTCCCTCCTACGAGCAGTACTTC; CDR3: CASPKGSPSYEQYF
size: -; V: TRBV7-9; D: -; J: TRBJ2-3; DNA: TGTGCCAGCAGCCCCGAACGCGGGAATCCGCAGTATTTT; CDR3: CASSPERGNPQYF
size: -; V: TRBV19; D: TRBD1; J: TRBJ2-5; DNA: TGTGCCAGTAGTAGACAGGGGCCGGGGGAGACCCAGTACTTC; CDR3: CASSRQGPGETQYF
size: -; V: TRBV5-4; D: TRBD2; J: TRBJ2-1; DNA: TGTGCCAGCAGCTTGAGGGACTACTCCTACAATGAGCAGTTCTTC; CDR3: CASSLRDYSYNEQFF
size: -; V: TRBV5-4; D: -; J: TRBJ1-1; DNA: TGTGCCAGCAGCTTGTTTTCAGTGGTTGAAGCTTTCTTT; CDR3: CASSLFSVVEAFF
size: -; V: TRBV19; D: TRBD1; J: TRBJ1-2; DNA: TGTGCCAGCCACCGGGACAGGGGAGTAGGTGGCTACACCTTC; CDR3: CASHRDRGVGGYTF
size: -; V: TRBV6-5; D: -; J: TRBJ2-1; DNA: TGTGCCAGCAGTTACTTAGGCAGAAACAATGAGCAGTTCTTC; CDR3: CASSYLGRNNEQFF
size: -; V: TRBV9; D: -; J: TRBJ1-1; DNA: TGTGCCAGCAGCGTGGTCACTGAAGCTTTCTTT; CDR3: CASSVVTEAFF
size: -; V: TRBV6-6; D: -; J: TRBJ1-2; DNA: TGTGCCAGCAGTTACTCGACGGGGGCTGGCTATGGCTACACCTTC; CDR3: CASSYSTGAGYGYTF
size: -; V: TRBV6-1; D: -; J: TRBJ2-6; DNA: TGTGCCAGCAGTGCACAGGGCCTTCTGGGGGCCAACGTCCTGACTTTC; CDR3: CASSAQGLLGANVLTF
size: -; V: TRBV25-1; D: TRBD1; J: TRBJ2-7; DNA: TGTGCCAGCAGTGAATCCTCCCGTGGGTGGACAGGAGCCTACGAGCAGTACTTC; CDR3: CASSESSRGWTGAYEQYF
size: -; V: TRBV20-1; D: -; J: TRBJ2-5; DNA: TGCAGTGCTATGAGTCAAGAGACCCAGTACTTC; CDR3: CSAMSQETQYF
size: -; V: TRBV11-3; D: -; J: TRBJ2-3; DNA: TGTGCCAGCAGCTTTTTTCAGAGATATAGCACAGATACGCAGTATTTT; CDR3: CASSFFQRYSTDTQYF
size: -; V: TRBV7-9; D: -; J: TRBJ2-2; DNA: TGTGCCAGCAGCATCTCAACCGGGGAGCTGTTTTTT; CDR3: CASSISTGELFF
size: -; V: TRBV6-1; D: -; J: TRBJ1-5; DNA: TGTGCCAGCAGTGTTGTTGAGGCCGCGGGGCCCCAGCATTTT; CDR3: CASSVVEAAGPQHF
size: -; V: TRBV9; D: -; J: TRBJ2-3; DNA: TGTGCCAGCAGCGTAGCTACCGCGCTCGATACGCAGTATTTT; CDR3: CASSVATALDTQYF
size: -; V: TRBV5-1; D: TRBD1; J: TRBJ1-2; DNA: TGTGCCAGCAGCTCCTCCGGGACAGGGGAAGGCTACACCTTC; CDR3: CASSSSGTGEGYTF
size: -; V: TRBV19; D: -; J: TRBJ2-7; DNA: TGTGCCAGTAGTATAACCCATCAGGGTTACGAGCAGTACTTC; CDR3: CASSITHQGYEQYF
size: few; V: TRBV6-6; D: -; J: TRBJ1-5; DNA: TGTGCCAGCAGTTCACCCCGGACGGACTCTCAGCCCCAGCATTTT; CDR3: CASSSPRTDSQPQHF
size: -; V: TRBV29-1; D: TRBD2; J: TRBJ2-3; DNA: TGCAGCGTTGAAGAGGGGAGGGCCCAGCAGTATTTT; CDR3: CSVEEGRAQQYF
size: once; V: TRBV18; D: -; J: TRBJ1-2; DNA: TGTGCCAGCTCACCACCGGGGCAGGATGTCTATGGCTACACCTTC; CDR3: CASSPPGQDVYGYTF
size: -; V: TRBV7-9; D: TRBD2; J: TRBJ2-1; DNA: TGTGCCAGCAGCTTAGGCTTACTGGTAGCGGGAGGGCGAGAGCAGTTCTTC; CDR3: CASSLGLLVAGGREQFF
size: -; V: TRBV5-4; D: -; J: TRBJ2-2; DNA: TGTGCCAGCAGCCCCTGGACCCTCGACACCGGGGAGCTGTTTTTT; CDR3: CASSPWTLDTGELFF
size: -; V: TRBV6-5; D: -; J: TRBJ1-2; DNA: TGTGCCAGCAGCGAAATACCGGGGAACTATGGCTACACCTTC; CDR3: CASSEIPGNYGYTF
size: -; V: TRBV7-9; D: TRBD2; J: TRBJ2-3; DNA: TGTGCCAGCAGCTTAAGGTCCAAACTAGCGGCCTCTAGCACAGATACGCAGTATTTT; CDR3: CASSLRSKLAASSTDTQYF
size: -; V: TRBV5-5; D: -; J: TRBJ1-2; DNA: TGTGCCAGCAGCCCTGGGATCCTTCTGGGCGGCTACACCTTC; CDR3: CASSPGILLGGYTF
size: once; V: TRBV6-1; D: -; J: TRBJ1-5; DNA: TGTGCCAGCCGGGGGAATCGAAATCAGCCCCAGCATTTT; CDR3: CASRGNRNQPQHF
size: -; V: TRBV7-9; D: -; J: TRBJ1-5; DNA: TGTGCCAGCAGCCTGGATCATCAGCCCCAGCATTTT; CDR3: CASSLDHQPQHF
size: -; V: TRBV15; D: -; J: TRBJ2-1; DNA: TGTGCCACCAGCAGTATCGGGACTCCGAACAATGAGCAGTTCTTC; CDR3: CATSSIGTPNNEQFF
size: -; V: TRBV4-3; D: -; J: TRBJ2-1; DNA: TGCGCCAGCAGCCGTGGACTCGCTTACAATGAGCAGTTCTTC; CDR3: CASSRGLAYNEQFF
size: -; V: TRBV7-8; D: TRBD1; J: TRBJ2-7; DNA: TGTGCCAGCAGCTTAGGTAGGACAGGGTATCCCTACGAGCAGTACTTC; CDR3: CASSLGRTGYPYEQYF
size: -; V: TRBV4-3; D: -; J: TRBJ2-3; DNA: TGCGCCAGCAGCCAGAACGGGGCAGGTAGCACAGATACGCAGTATTTT; CDR3: CASSQNGAGSTDTQYF
size: -; V: TRBV5-6; D: TRBD1; J: TRBJ1-2; DNA: TGTGCCAGCAGCTTGGCCGGGACAGGGGGCGGCTACACCTTC; CDR3: CASSLAGTGGGYTF
size: few; V: TRBV5-1; D: -; J: TRBJ2-7; DNA: TGCGCCAGCAGCTTGACTGGAGGGTCGGACTACGAGCAGTACTTC; CDR3: CASSLTGGSDYEQYF
size: -; V: TRBV19; D: TRBD2; J: TRBJ2-4; DNA: TGTGCCAGTAGTATAGTAGGTTGGACTAGCGGGAGTCAAGCCAAAAACATTCAGTACTTC; CDR3: CASSIVGWTSGSQAKNIQYF
size: -; V: TRBV4-2; D: TRBD1; J: TRBJ2-7; DNA: TGTGCCAGCAGCCAAGGACTCTCCGGGACAGGCCTCTCCTACGAGCAGTACTTC; CDR3: CASSQGLSGTGLSYEQYF
size: few; V: TRBV5-4; D: -; J: TRBJ1-1; DNA: TGTGCCAGCAGCTCCCAGGGAGTTCCTGAAGCTTTCTTT; CDR3: CASSSQGVPEAFF
size: -; V: TRBV27; D: TRBD1; J: TRBJ1-1; DNA: TGTGCCAGCAGCATACAGGGGCCGAACACTGAAGCTTTCTTT; CDR3: CASSIQGPNTEAFF
size: -; V: TRBV7-2; D: -; J: TRBJ1-5; DNA: TGTGCCAGCAGCTCCGGGGGAAATCAGCCCCAGCATTTT; CDR3: CASSSGGNQPQHF
size: -; V: TRBV19; D: TRBD1; J: TRBJ1-5; DNA: TGTGCCAGTAGTACGCAGGACAGGGCGGGTCAGCCCCAGCATTTT; CDR3: CASSTQDRAGQPQHF
size: -; V: TRBV15; D: -; J: TRBJ1-3; DNA: TGTGCCACCAGCAGGCCTGGACCGGAGGGAAACACCATATATTTT; CDR3: CATSRPGPEGNTIYF
size: -; V: TRBV10-1; D: -; J: TRBJ1-6; DNA: TGCGCCAGCAGTGAGGAAGGGAATTCACCCCTCCACTTT; CDR3: CASSEEGNSPLHF
size: -; V: TRBV4-3; D: -; J: TRBJ2-2; DNA: TGCGCCAGCAGCCAAGATCCGACCCGCAACACCGGGGAGCTGTTTTTT; CDR3: CASSQDPTRNTGELFF
size: -; V: TRBV28; D: TRBD1; J: TRBJ2-7; DNA: TGTGCCAGCAGTCCCCCCCCTTTGGGGACAGGGTACATTCCGGGGTACTTC; CDR3: CASSPPPLGTGYIPGYF
size: -; V: TRBV19; D: -; J: TRBJ2-5; DNA: TGTGCCAGTAGTCTTTCCCGGGACACCCAAGAGACCCAGTACTTC; CDR3: CASSLSRDTQETQYF
size: -; V: TRBV18; D: -; J: TRBJ2-3; DNA: TGTGCCAGCTCACCACAGTACAGCACAGATACGCAGTATTTT; CDR3: CASSPQYSTDTQYF